Listed here is a single T cell receptor beta chain. CDR1 and CDR2 from the germline V gene are MNHEY and SMNVEV (reference sequence). The CDR3 consists of 14 residues. J lost 3 bases, V lost 6 bases, and 5 bases had no gene match. Under the authors' procedure: How many nucleated cells were present was estimated from reference gene primer amplification. The repertoire was sequenced with immunoSEQ multiplex PCR; TCRdb's copy has only in-frame clones and lacks some. V and J calls and clone size are as listed in that table; D and trimming were resolved from the DNA. The table includes about 130,000 clones, about four fifths detected once. The sample belongs to a study of blood T cell repertoires in COVID-19. About the study: Donors in the United States, Italy and Spain gave samples during acute or convalescent COVID-19. PBMCs, B-cell-depleted T cells, or T cells were the source of the cDNA or gDNA that made up the material.

This rearrangement joins TRBV27 to TRBJ2-1; 7 bases match TRBD2. The clonotype originates from a woman older than 75 with acute or convalescent COVID-19. The sample consisted of peripheral blood. The CDR3 bases are TGTGCCAGCAGCGGGAGGACCAGCTACAATGAGCAGTTCTTC. As protein: CASSGRTSYNEQFF.